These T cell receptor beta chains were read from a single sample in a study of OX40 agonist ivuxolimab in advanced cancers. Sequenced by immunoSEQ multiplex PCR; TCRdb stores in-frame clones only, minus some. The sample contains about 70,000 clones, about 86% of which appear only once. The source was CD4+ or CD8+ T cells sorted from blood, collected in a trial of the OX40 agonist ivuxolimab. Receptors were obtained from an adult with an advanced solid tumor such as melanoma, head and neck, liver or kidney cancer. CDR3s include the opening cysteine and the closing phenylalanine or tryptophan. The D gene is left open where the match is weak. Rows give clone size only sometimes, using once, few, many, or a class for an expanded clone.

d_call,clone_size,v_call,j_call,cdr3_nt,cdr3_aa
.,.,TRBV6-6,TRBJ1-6,TGTGCCAGCAAGGGACAAGGAGATTCACCCCTCCACTTT,CASKGQGDSPLHF
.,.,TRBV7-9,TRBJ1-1,TGTGCCAGCAGCTTAAGTCTAGGTTTAATGATGAACACTGAAGCTTTCTTT,CASSLSLGLMMNTEAFF
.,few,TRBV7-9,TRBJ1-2,TGTGCCAGCAGCCCAGAAGGCTATGGCTACACCTTC,CASSPEGYGYTF
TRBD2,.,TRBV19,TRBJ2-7,TGTGCCAGTAGTACAGGACTAGTCTCCTACGAGCAGTACTTC,CASSTGLVSYEQYF
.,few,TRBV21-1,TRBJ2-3,TGTGCCAGCAGCATTCTGCGGGAGGGCCCGGTCACATATACGCAGTATTTT,CASSILREGPVTYTQYF
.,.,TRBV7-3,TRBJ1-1,TGTGCCAGCAGCCCAGGGGTGACTGAAGCTTTCTTT,CASSPGVTEAFF
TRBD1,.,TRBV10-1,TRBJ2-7,TGCGCCAGCAGCGATGGACAGGGCGCCTCCTACGAGCAGTACTTC,CASSDGQGASYEQYF
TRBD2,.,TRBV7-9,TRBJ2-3,TGTGCCAGCAGCTTCCGGCGGGAGGGCACAGATACGCAGTATTTT,CASSFRREGTDTQYF
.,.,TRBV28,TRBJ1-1,TGTGCCAGCAGTTTCTACCGGGGTGAAGCTTTCTTT,CASSFYRGEAFF
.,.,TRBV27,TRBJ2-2,TGTGCCAGCAGTTGGGGGGGCGGCACGGGGGAGCTGTTTTTT,CASSWGGGTGELFF
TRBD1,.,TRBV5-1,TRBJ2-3,TGCGCCAGCAAAGAGACAGGGGGAGATACGCAGTATTTT,CASKETGGDTQYF
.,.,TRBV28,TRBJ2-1,TGTGCCAGCAGTTCGGGGGGGGGACAGGCCCGCAATGAGCAGTTCTTC,CASSSGGGQARNEQFF
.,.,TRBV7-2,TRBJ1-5,TGTGCCAGCAGCCCCTCCGCGGGAGCGGGACGCCAGCCCCAGCATTTT,CASSPSAGAGRQPQHF
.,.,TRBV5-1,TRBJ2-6,TGCGCCAGCAGCTCAGCTATTGGGGCCAACGTCCTGACTTTC,CASSSAIGANVLTF
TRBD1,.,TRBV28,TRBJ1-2,TGTGCCAGCAGTCCGGGGACAGGGGCTGACTATGGCTACACCTTC,CASSPGTGADYGYTF
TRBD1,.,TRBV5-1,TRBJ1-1,TGCGCCAGCAGCTCGGGACAGGGAAACACTGAAGCTTTCTTT,CASSSGQGNTEAFF
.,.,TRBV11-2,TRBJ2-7,TGTGCCAGCAGCTCCATCAATTATTACGAGCAGTACTTC,CASSSINYYEQYF
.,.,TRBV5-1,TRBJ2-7,TGCGCCAGCAGGAAGATGACAGGGGAGGGTTACGAGCAGTACTTC,CASRKMTGEGYEQYF
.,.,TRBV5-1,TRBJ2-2,TGCGCCAGCAGCCCCCGGACGGAGAACACCGGGGAGCTGTTTTTT,CASSPRTENTGELFF
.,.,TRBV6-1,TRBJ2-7,TGTGCCACCTTAAGGAGGTTCGAGCAGTACTTC,CATLRRFEQYF
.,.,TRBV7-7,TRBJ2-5,TGTGCTAGCAGCTTAGGCGGGGCAGAGCAAGAGACCCAGTACTTC,CASSLGGAEQETQYF
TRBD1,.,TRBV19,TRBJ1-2,TGTGCCAGTAGTAGACTGGACAGGGAGAACTATGGCTACACCTTC,CASSRLDRENYGYTF
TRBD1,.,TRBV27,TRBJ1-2,TGTGCCAGCAGTTTTCAGGGGGCGGAGAATGGCTACACCTTC,CASSFQGAENGYTF
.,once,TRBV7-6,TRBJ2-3,TGTGCCAGCAGCTTAGTAGGTGTAGATACGCAGTATTTT,CASSLVGVDTQYF
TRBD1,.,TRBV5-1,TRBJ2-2,TGCGCCAGCAGCTCCCGGACAGGGGACACCGGGGAGCTGTTTTTT,CASSSRTGDTGELFF
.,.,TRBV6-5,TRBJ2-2,TGTGCCAGCAACCCTCAAGGAAACACCGGGGAGCTGTTTTTT,CASNPQGNTGELFF
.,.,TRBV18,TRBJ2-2,TGTGCCAGCTCACCACAATCCGGGGGGAACACCGGGGAGCTGTTTTTT,CASSPQSGGNTGELFF
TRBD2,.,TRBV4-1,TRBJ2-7,TGCGCCAGCAGCCTTTTTGGGCTAGCGGGAGGGCTGCCCTACGAGCAGTACTTC,CASSLFGLAGGLPYEQYF
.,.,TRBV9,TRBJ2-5,TGTGCCAGCAGCTCCCGGGGGGAGACCCAGTACTTC,CASSSRGETQYF
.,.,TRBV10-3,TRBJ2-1,TGTGCCATCAGTGAAGGCTGGGCGGGACCTCGGGGCTACAATGAGCAGTTCTTC,CAISEGWAGPRGYNEQFF
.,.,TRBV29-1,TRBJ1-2,TGCAGCGTTAAGGTCAGGGGCTTCTATGGCTACACCTTC,CSVKVRGFYGYTF
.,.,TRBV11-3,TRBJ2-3,TGTGCCAGCAGCAAGAACATCGGAAACTCGGATACGCAGTATTTT,CASSKNIGNSDTQYF
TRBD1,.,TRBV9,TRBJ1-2,TGTGCCAGCAGCGCCGGGGACAGACGCAACTATGGCTACACCTTC,CASSAGDRRNYGYTF
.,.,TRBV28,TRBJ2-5,TGTGCCAGCAGTGGGTATGGACAGCAAGAGACCCAGTACTTC,CASSGYGQQETQYF
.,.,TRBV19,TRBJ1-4,TGTGCCAGTAGTCCCCCGTTGGGGCAAACTAATGAAAAACTGTTTTTT,CASSPPLGQTNEKLFF
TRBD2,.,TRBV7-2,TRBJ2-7,TGTGCCAGCAGCCCGACTAGCGGGAGTTCGGGAAGCGAGCAGTACTTC,CASSPTSGSSGSEQYF
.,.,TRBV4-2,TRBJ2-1,TGTGCCAGCAGCCAAGATACGGATGAGCAGTTCTTC,CASSQDTDEQFF
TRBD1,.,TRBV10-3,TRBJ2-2,TGTGCCATCAGTGAGTCGAAGTGGACAGGGGGCGCAGGCGGGGAGCTGTTTTTT,CAISESKWTGGAGGELFF